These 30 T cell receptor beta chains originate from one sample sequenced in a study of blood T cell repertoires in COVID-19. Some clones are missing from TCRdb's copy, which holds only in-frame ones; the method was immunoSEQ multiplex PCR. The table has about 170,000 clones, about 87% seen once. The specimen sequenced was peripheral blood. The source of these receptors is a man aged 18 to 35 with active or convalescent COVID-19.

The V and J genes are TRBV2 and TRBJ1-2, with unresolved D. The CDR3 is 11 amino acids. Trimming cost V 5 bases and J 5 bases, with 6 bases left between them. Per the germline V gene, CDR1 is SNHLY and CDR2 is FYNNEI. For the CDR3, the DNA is TGTGCCAGCAGTTTGACATATGGCTACACCTTC. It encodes CASSLTYGYTF.

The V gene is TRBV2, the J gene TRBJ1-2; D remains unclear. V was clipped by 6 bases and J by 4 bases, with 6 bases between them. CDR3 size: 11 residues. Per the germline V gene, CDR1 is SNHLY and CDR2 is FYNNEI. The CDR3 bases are TGTGCCAGCAGGGAGACCTATGGCTACACCTTC. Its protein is CASRETYGYTF.

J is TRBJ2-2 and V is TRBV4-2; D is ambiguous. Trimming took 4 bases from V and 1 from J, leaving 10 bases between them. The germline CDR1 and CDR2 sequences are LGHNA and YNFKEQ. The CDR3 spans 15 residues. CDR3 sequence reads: CASSLNHRNTGELFF. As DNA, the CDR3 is TGTGCCAGCAGCCTCAATCACAGGAACACCGGGGAGCTGTTTTTT.

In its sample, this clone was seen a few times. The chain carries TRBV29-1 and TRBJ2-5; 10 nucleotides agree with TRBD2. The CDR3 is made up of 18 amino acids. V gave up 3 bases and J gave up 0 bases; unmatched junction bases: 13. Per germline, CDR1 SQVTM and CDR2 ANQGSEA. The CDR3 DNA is TGCAGCGTTGATGGTTGGAGTCCTAGCGGGGGTTACCAAGAGACCCAGTACTTC. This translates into CSVDGWSPSGGYQETQYF.

CDR3 amino acids: CASSLEPSGGYTF. In DNA form, the CDR3 reads TGTGCCAGCAGCTTAGAGCCTTCGGGGGGCTACACCTTC. The chain joins TRBV11-2 to TRBJ1-2, with no clear D. Germline loops: CDR1 SGHAT, CDR2 FQNNGV. The CDR3 is 13 residues long. V lost 0 bases and J 8 bases, leaving 10 bases between the germline ends.

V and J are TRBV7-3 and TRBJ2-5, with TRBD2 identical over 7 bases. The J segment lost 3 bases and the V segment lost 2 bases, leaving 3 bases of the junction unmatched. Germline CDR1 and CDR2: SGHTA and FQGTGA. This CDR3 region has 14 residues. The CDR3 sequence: CASSLAGAEETQYF. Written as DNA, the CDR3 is TGTGCCAGCAGCTTAGCGGGAGCGGAAGAGACCCAGTACTTC.

The CDR3 DNA is TGTGCCAGCAGCGGTAGCGGTTACGGGGAGCTGTTTTTT. Protein: CASSGSGYGELFF. The chain employs TRBV7-6 and TRBJ2-2; TRBD2 might be the D (6 bases). From germline, CDR1 is SGHVS and CDR2 FNYEAQ. This CDR3 has 13 amino acids. Trimming removed 5 bases from V and 7 bases from J, with 11 bases in between.

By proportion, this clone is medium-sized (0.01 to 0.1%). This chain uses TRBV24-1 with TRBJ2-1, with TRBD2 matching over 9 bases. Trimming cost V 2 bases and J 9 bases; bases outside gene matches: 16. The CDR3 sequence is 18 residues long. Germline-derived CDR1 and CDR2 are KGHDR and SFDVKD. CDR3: CATSDWRNSGRTMGEQFF. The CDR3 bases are TGTGCCACCAGTGATTGGCGTAATAGCGGGAGAACTATGGGTGAGCAGTTCTTC.

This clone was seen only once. CDR3 sequence reads: CAIQLRGNEQFF. As DNA, the CDR3 is TGTGCCATCCAACTTAGGGGCAATGAGCAGTTCTTC. V and J are TRBV15 and TRBJ2-1; TRBD1 might be the D (5 bases). Trimming took off 10 bases at V and 6 bases at J, with 13 bases between the two ends. Germline V gene lookup returns CDR1 LNHNV and CDR2 YYDKDF (reference sequence). The CDR3 consists of 12 residues.

CDR3 nucleotide sequence: TGCAGCGTTGACGGCGGGGCCGGCACAGATACGCAGTATTTT. Its protein product is CSVDGGAGTDTQYF. The V call is TRBV29-1, the J call TRBJ2-3, with D perhaps TRBD2 (6 bases). V shed 3 bases and J shed 1 base, with 11 bases lying between them. The CDR3 runs 14 residues. Germline lookup yields CDR1 SQVTM and CDR2 ANQGSEA.

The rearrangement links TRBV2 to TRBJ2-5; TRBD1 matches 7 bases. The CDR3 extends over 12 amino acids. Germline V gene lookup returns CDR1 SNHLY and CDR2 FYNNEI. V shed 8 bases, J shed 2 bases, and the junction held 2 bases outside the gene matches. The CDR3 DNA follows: TGTGCCAGCGACAGGGATCAAGAGACCCAGTACTTC. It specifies CASDRDQETQYF.

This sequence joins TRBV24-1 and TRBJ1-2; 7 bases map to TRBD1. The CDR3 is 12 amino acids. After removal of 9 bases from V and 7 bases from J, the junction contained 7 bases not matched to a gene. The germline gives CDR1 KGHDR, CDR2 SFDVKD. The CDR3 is CATSKQGSGYTF. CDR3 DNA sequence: TGTGCCACCTCCAAACAGGGGAGTGGCTACACCTTC.

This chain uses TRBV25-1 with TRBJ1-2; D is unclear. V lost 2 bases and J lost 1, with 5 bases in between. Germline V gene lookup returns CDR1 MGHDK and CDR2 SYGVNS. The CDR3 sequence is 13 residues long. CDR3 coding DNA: TGTGCCAGCAGTGAACCCAGTAACTATGGCTACACCTTC. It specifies CASSEPSNYGYTF.

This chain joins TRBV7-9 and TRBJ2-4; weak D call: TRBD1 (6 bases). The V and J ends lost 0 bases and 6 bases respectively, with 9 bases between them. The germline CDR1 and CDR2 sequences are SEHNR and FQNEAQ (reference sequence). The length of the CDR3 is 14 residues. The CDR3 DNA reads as TGTGCCAGCAGCTTAGCGGGACACTTAAACATTCAGTACTTC. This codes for CASSLAGHLNIQYF.

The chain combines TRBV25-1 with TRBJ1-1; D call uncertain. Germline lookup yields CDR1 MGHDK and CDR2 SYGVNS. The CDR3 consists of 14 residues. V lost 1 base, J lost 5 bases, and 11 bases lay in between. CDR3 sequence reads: CASSEWSGETEAFF. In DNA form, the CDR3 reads TGTGCCAGCAGTGAATGGTCGGGTGAAACTGAAGCTTTCTTT.

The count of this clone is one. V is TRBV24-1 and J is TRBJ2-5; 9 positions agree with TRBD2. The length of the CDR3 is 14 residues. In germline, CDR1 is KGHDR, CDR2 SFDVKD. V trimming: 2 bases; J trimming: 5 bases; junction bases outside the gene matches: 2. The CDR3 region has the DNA TGTGCCACCAGTGATTCCGGACTAGCGGAGACCCAGTACTTC. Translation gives CATSDSGLAETQYF.

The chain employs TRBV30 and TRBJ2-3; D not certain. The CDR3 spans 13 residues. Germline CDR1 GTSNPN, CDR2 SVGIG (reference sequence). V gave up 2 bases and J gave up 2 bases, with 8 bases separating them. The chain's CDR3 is CAWSSSLTDTQYF. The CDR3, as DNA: TGTGCCTGGAGTTCCTCTCTCACAGATACGCAGTATTTT.

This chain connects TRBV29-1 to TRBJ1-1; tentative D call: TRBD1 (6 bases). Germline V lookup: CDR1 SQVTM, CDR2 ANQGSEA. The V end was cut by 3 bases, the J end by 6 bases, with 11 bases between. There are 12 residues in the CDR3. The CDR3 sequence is CSVDRRGAEAFF. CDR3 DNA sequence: TGCAGCGTTGATCGCAGGGGCGCTGAAGCTTTCTTT.

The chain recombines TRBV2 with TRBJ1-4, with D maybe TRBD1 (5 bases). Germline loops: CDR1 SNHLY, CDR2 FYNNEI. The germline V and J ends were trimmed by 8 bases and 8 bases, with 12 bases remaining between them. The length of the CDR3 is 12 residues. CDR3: CASAGGGEKLFF. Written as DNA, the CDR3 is TGTGCCAGCGCGGGGGGTGGGGAAAAACTGTTTTTT.

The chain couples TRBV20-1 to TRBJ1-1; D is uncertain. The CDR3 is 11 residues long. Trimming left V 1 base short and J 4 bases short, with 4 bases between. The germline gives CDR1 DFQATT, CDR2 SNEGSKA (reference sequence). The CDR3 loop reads CSARGLTEAFF. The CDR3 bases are TGCAGTGCTAGAGGGCTCACTGAAGCTTTCTTT.

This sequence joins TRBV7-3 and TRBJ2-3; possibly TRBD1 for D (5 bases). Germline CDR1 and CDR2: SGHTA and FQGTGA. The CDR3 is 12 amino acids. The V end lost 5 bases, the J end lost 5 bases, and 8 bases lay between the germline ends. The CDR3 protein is CASSAGKDTQYF. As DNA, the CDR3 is TGTGCCAGCAGCGCAGGGAAAGATACGCAGTATTTT.

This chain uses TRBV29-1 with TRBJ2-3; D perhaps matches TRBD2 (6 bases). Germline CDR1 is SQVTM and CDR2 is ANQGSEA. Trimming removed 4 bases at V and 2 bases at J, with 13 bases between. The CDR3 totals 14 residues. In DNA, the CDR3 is TGCAGCGTTGGTCGCGGGGTGAACACAGATACGCAGTATTTT. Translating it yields CSVGRGVNTDTQYF.

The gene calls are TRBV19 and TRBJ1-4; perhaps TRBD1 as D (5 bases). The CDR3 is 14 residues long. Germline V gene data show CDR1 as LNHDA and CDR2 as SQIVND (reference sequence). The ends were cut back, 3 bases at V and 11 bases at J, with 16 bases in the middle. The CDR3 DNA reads TGTGCCAGTAGTATGGGCCTGACAGTGGCCAAACTGTTTTTT. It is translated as CASSMGLTVAKLFF.

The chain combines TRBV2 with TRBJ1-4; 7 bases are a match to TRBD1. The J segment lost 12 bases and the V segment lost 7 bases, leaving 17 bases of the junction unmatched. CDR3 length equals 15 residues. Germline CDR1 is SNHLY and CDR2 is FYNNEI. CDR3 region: CASNAQTGSREELFF. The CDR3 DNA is TGTGCCAGCAACGCCCAGACAGGGAGCAGGGAAGAACTGTTTTTT.

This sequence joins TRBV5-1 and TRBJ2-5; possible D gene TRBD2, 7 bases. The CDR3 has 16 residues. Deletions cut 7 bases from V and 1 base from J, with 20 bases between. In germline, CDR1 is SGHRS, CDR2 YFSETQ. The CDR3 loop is CASGGGPIPPQETQYF. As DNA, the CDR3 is TGCGCCAGCGGGGGGGGCCCTATCCCTCCCCAAGAGACCCAGTACTTC.

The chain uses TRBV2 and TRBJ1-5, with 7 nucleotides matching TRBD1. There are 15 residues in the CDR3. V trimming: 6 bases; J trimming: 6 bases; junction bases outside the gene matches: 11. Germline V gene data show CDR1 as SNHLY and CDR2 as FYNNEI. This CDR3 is CASRDRDSLGQPQHF. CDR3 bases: TGTGCCAGCAGGGACCGGGACAGCCTGGGTCAGCCCCAGCATTTT.

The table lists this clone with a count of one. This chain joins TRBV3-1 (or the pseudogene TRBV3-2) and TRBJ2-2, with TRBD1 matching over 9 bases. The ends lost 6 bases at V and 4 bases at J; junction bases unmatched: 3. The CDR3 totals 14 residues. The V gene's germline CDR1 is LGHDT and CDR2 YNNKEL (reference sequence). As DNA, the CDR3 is TGTGCCAGCAGGGACAGGGGAAGCACCGGGGAGCTGTTTTTT. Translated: CASRDRGSTGELFF.

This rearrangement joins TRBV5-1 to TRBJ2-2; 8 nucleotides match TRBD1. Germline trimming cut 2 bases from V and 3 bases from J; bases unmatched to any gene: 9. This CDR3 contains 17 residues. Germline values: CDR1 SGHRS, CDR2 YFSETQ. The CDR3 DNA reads TGCGCCAGCAGCTTCCCCCAGGGGGCAATCGACACCGGGGAGCTGTTTTTT. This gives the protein CASSFPQGAIDTGELFF.

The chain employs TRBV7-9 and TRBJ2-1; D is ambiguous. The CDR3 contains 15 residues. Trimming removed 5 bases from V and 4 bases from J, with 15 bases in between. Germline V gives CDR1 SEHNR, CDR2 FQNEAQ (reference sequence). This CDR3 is CASSPSSNRYNEQFF. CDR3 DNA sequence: TGTGCCAGCAGCCCCTCGAGTAACCGGTACAATGAGCAGTTCTTC.

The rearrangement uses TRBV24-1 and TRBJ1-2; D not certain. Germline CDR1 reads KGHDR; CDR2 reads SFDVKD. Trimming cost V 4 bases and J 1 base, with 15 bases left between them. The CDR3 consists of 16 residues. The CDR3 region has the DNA TGTGCCACCAGTGACCCGGGAACTGAATATAACTATGGCTACACCTTC. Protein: CATSDPGTEYNYGYTF.